The 26 T cell receptor beta chains reported below all come from one sample, sequenced in a study of tumor-infiltrating lymphocytes in primary liver carcinoma. DNA and RNA were both co-extracted from roughly 18-30 mg of bulk tissue that had not been sorted. Starting from approximately 0.45 ug of total RNA, TCR beta cDNA was produced with a primer in the constant region. Investigators got TCR beta libraries out of three nested multiplex PCR rounds, done with slightly modified ARM-PCR. It was with TRBV1-TRBV30 forward primers and a C-beta reverse primer that the first two PCR rounds were run, at around 11 cycles each. TCRdb reanalysed the multiplex PCR reads using MiXCR and keeps one entry per CDR3 protein. The data contain 40,000 to 55,000 distinct CDR3 sequences, 55% to 75% of them singletons. The sequencing sample was made of liver tumor tissue from sampling region 5. This sample's subset: tumor region T5, tumor centre. These receptors were taken from a middle-aged man with primary liver carcinoma and hepatitis B virus infection.

A word on this clonotype: The junction departs from the called germline gene at one end, perhaps through a read error. The chain links TRBV7-9 to TRBJ2-3; D is possibly TRBD2 (5 bases). Germline assignment: CDR1 SEHNR and CDR2 FQNEAQ (reference sequence). The length of the CDR3 is 15 residues. CDR3: CASCLTGGSADTQYF. The CDR3, as DNA: TGTGCCAGCTGCTTAACCGGCGGTAGCGCAGATACGCAGTATTTT.

This clonotype was counted ten times or more. This rearrangement joins TRBV6-5 to TRBJ1-5; unclear D gene. This CDR3 has 13 amino acids. Looked up from germline, CDR1 is MNHEY and CDR2 is SVGAGI. V was clipped by 2 bases and J by 4 bases, with 6 bases between them. As DNA, the CDR3 is TGTGCCAGCAGTTACAGGCTGAATCAGCCCCAGCATTTT. It yields the protein CASSYRLNQPQHF.

Many counts were recorded for this clonotype. V and J are TRBV28 and TRBJ2-7; perhaps TRBD2 as D (7 bases). Per germline, CDR1 MDHEN and CDR2 SYDVKM. The V and J ends lost 4 bases and 0 bases respectively, with 19 bases between them. CDR3 length: 17 residues. The CDR3 sequence is CASSSSGDYRASYEQYF. Written as DNA, the CDR3 is TGTGCCAGCAGTTCCTCAGGGGACTACAGGGCCTCCTACGAGCAGTACTTC. Supplemented by reference TRBV28 and TRBJ2-7, the full variable domain reads DVKVTQSSRYLVKRTGEKVFLECVQDMDHENMFWYRQDPGLGLRLIYFSYDVKMKEKGDIPEGYSVSREKKERFSLILESASTNQTSMYLCASSSSGDYRASYEQYFGPGTRLTVT.

This clonotype was detected ten times or more. The chain links TRBV4-1 to TRBJ2-1; 7 positions agree with TRBD2. The CDR3 is 15 amino acids. The germline gives CDR1 MGHRA, CDR2 YSYEKL. Germline trimming cut 0 bases from V and 5 bases from J; bases unmatched to any gene: 4. The CDR3 DNA follows: TGCGCCAGCAGCCAAGAGCGGGAGAATCACAATGAGCAGTTCTTC. Translating gives CASSQERENHNEQFF.

Worth noting for this clonotype: One end of the junction varies from germline; a read error may be responsible. The chain links TRBV10-3 to TRBJ1-5, with a weak D call TRBD1 (6 bases). The CDR3 spans 13 residues. The germline gives CDR1 ENHRY, CDR2 SYGVKD. The CDR3 DNA reads as TGTGTCATCCAAGGGGGGGACGATCAGCCCCATCATTTT. Translated: CVIQGGDDQPHHF.

The V and J genes are TRBV10-3 and TRBJ2-1, with 14 bases aligning to TRBD2. CDR1 is ENHRY and CDR2 is SYGVKD in the germline V gene. The V gene end was trimmed by 7 bases and the J gene end by 10 bases; junction bases not matched to a gene: 6. CDR3 length: 14 residues. The CDR3 region is CAINGLAGGGEQFF. The CDR3 nucleotides are TGTGCCATCAACGGACTAGCGGGAGGAGGAGAGCAGTTCTTC.

V is TRBV18 and J is TRBJ1-5; D remains ambiguous. The germline V gene encodes CDR1 KGHSH and CDR2 LQKENI. The CDR3 is 13 residues long. Trimming pared 5 bases from V and 2 bases from J, leaving 7 bases between. Here the CDR3 reads CASSWEGNQPQHF. The DNA of the CDR3 is TGTGCCAGCTCATGGGAAGGCAATCAGCCCCAGCATTTT.

The chain has TRBV11-2 and TRBJ2-1; possible D gene TRBD2, 6 bases. The CDR3 is made up of 16 amino acids. CDR1 is SGHAT and CDR2 is FQNNGV in the germline V gene. V shed 4 bases and J shed 13 bases, with 26 bases lying between them. The CDR3 spells CASSSPGGRPYNGQFF. The CDR3 coding sequence is TGTGCCAGCAGCTCGCCCGGTGGGAGGCCCTACAATGGACAGTTCTTC.

In regard to this clonotype: A read error is possible here, since a much larger clone lies one base away. This sequence joins TRBV30 and TRBJ2-7, with a tentative D call TRBD2 (5 bases). The CDR3 totals 13 residues. Trimming took 4 bases from V and 6 from J, leaving 16 bases between them. Germline V gene data show CDR1 as GTSNPN and CDR2 as SVGIG (reference sequence). The CDR3 here is CAWNGERDREQYF. CDR3 nucleotide sequence: TGTGCCTGGAATGGGGAACGGGATCGCGAGCAGTACTTC.

The CDR3 loop is CASSLGTRVGRGQYF. The CDR3 bases are TGTGCCAGCAGTCTCGGGACTAGAGTAGGTCGTGGCCAGTACTTC. The V and J genes are TRBV6-2 or TRBV6-3 and TRBJ2-5; 8 nucleotides agree with TRBD2. This CDR3 has 15 amino acids. V was clipped by 5 bases and J by 10 bases; unmatched bases: 15. Germline V lookup: CDR1 MNHEY, CDR2 SVGEGT.

V and J are TRBV6-5 and TRBJ2-6, with 8 positions matching TRBD1. CDR3 size: 18 residues. Per the germline V gene, CDR1 is MNHEY and CDR2 is SVGAGI. V was pared by 8 bases and J by 18 bases, with 30 bases of the junction left unmatched. In DNA form, the CDR3 reads TGTGCCAGCTGTCCTTGGACAGGGATGAAAGCTGGGGCCAACCTCCCGACTTTC. Protein sequence: CASCPWTGMKAGANLPTF.

Notes on this clonotype: The junction does not match germline at one end; this may be a read error. This sequence joins TRBV28 and TRBJ2-1; D not resolved. In germline, CDR1 is MDHEN, CDR2 SYDVKM. The CDR3 has 16 amino acids. The CDR3 region has the DNA TGTGCCAGCTGTTTGGTAGGCTTCCGGGCATTTGGCAGGAAGTTCTTC. It codes for CASCLVGFRAFGRKFF.

The sample holds a few counts of this clonotype. The J gene is TRBJ2-7, the V gene TRBV20-1; maybe TRBD1 (6 bases). V was clipped by 6 bases and J by 3 bases, with 9 bases between them. Germline CDR1 and CDR2: DFQATT and SNEGSKA (reference sequence). The CDR3 has 11 amino acids. This CDR3 reads CSARDNYEQYF. The CDR3 DNA sequence: TGCAGTGCGAGGGACAACTACGAGCAGTACTTC.

On this clonotype: A much larger clone is a single base away; this may be a read error. This chain connects TRBV5-4 to TRBJ2-3, with 7 bases fitting TRBD1. The CDR3 is 15 amino acids. Germline CDR1 is SGHNT and CDR2 is YYREEE (reference sequence). The junction had 16 bases not matched to a gene; V was cut back by 4 bases and J by 11 bases. The CDR3 here is CASSIGGGSPNMQYF. CDR3 nucleotides: TGTGCCAGCAGCATAGGGGGCGGCTCACCGAATATGCAGTATTTT.

Turning to this clonotype: A junction end diverges from the germline sequence, so it may reflect a read error. This rearrangement joins TRBV11-2 to TRBJ1-2, with no clear D. Germline-derived CDR1 and CDR2 are SGHAT and FQNNGV. The CDR3 consists of 13 residues. CDR3 region: CASSLEGNYGYAF. Here the CDR3 DNA reads TGTGCCAGTAGCTTGGAAGGGAACTATGGCTACGCCTTC.

Notes on this clonotype: This CDR3 fails to terminate in the conserved phenylalanine or tryptophan, so it likely reflects a read error. The CDR3 nucleotides read TGCGCCAGCAGCTTAACAGGGGGGACTGAAGCTTTCCTT. Residues: CASSLTGGTEAFL. The gene calls are TRBV11-3 and TRBJ1-1, with 8 nucleotides matching TRBD1. This CDR3 spans 13 amino acids. The germline V gene has CDR1 SGHNT and CDR2 YENEEA.

This clonotype was recorded many times. The V call is TRBV7-3, the J call TRBJ1-1; D call uncertain. V was trimmed by 2 bases and J by 0 bases, leaving 4 bases between them. The CDR3 spans 13 residues. Germline loops: CDR1 SGHTA, CDR2 FQGTGA. The DNA for the CDR3 is TGTGCCAGCAGCTTAGAAATGAACACTGAAGCTTTCTTT. Translated: CASSLEMNTEAFF.

The gene calls are TRBV6-5 and TRBJ2-1; D assignment may be TRBD1 or TRBD2 (5 bases each). Looked up from germline, CDR1 is MNHEY and CDR2 is SVGAGI. The CDR3 runs 14 residues. The V end lost 4 bases, the J end lost 6 bases, and 13 bases lay between the germline ends. The CDR3 loop reads CASSWHERGNEQFF. As DNA, the CDR3 is TGTGCCAGCAGTTGGCATGAGAGGGGCAATGAGCAGTTCTTC.

Concerning this clonotype: One end of the junction is discordant with germline, which a read error may explain. The chain links TRBV12-3 or TRBV12-4 to TRBJ2-7; D remains ambiguous. CDR3 length: 14 residues. The DNA for the CDR3 is TGTGCCAGCAGTAGCCCTCCAAGCACTAACGAGAAGTACTTC. Its protein is CASSSPPSTNEKYF.

This rearrangement joins TRBV29-1 to TRBJ1-1, with 7 bases identical to TRBD1. Losses at the gene ends were 7 bases for V and 5 bases for J; bases not matched to a gene: 13. The CDR3 covers 14 residues. CDR1 is SQVTM and CDR2 is ANQGSEA in the germline V gene. The CDR3 coding sequence is TGCAGCGGCCAGATGGGACAGATGGGTACTGAAGCTTTCTTT. Its translation is CSGQMGQMGTEAFF.

A word on this clonotype: This may stem from a read error, because a much larger clone lies one nucleotide away. This rearrangement joins TRBV28 to TRBJ2-7; TRBD1 is a possible D gene (5 bases). CDR3 length equals 12 residues. In germline, CDR1 is MDHEN, CDR2 SYDVKM. CDR3: CTISDNSYEQYF. The CDR3 nucleotides read TGTACCATTTCGGACAACTCCTACGAGCAGTACTTC.

As concerns this clonotype: The CDR3 carries no conserved terminal phenylalanine or tryptophan, so it likely arises from a read error. CDR3 sequence: CASSSEGPGNEQFL. The CDR3 DNA sequence: TGTGCCAGCAGTTCAGAGGGTCCTGGGAATGAGCAGTTCTTA. The V and J genes are TRBV11-2 and TRBJ2-1, with D possibly being TRBD2 (5 bases). Germline V gene data show CDR1 as SGHAT and CDR2 as FQNNGV. The CDR3 length is 14 residues. Trimming took off 6 bases at V and 7 bases at J, with 16 bases between the two ends.

About this clonotype: A read error is possible here, since a much larger clone lies one base away. The chain carries TRBV5-1 and TRBJ2-5, with unresolved D. This CDR3 contains 13 residues. Germline-derived CDR1 and CDR2 are SGHRS and YFSETQ. V dropped 5 bases and J dropped 1 base, with 9 bases sitting between them. In DNA form, the CDR3 reads TGCGCCAGCAGAAATGACGGCCAAGAGACCCAGTACTTC. Protein sequence: CASRNDGQETQYF.

A word on this clonotype: This may be a read error: a much more frequent sequence differs by one nucleotide. The rearrangement uses TRBV7-9 and TRBJ1-2; tentative D call: TRBD1 (6 bases). The CDR3 extends over 14 amino acids. In germline, CDR1 is SEHNR, CDR2 FQNEAQ (reference sequence). The DNA of the CDR3 is TGTGCCAACAGCCCACAGGGTAAATCCTTAGACTACACCTTC. This codes for CANSPQGKSLDYTF.

For this clonotype: At one boundary the junction diverges from the germline segment, which might be a read error. This chain links TRBV6-5 with TRBJ2-1, with D possibly called TRBD1 or TRBD2 (6 bases each). In germline, CDR1 is MNHEY, CDR2 SVGAGI. The CDR3 sequence is 17 residues long. The chain's CDR3 is CVSSYSFGGHTMNEQFF. CDR3 nucleotide sequence: TGTGTCAGCAGTTACTCTTTCGGGGGACACACTATGAATGAGCAGTTCTTC.

Comment on this clonotype: A much larger clone differs by one base, so this may be a read error. The V call is TRBV5-1, the J call TRBJ2-6; D tentatively fits TRBD1 or TRBD2 (5 bases each). CDR1 SGHRS and CDR2 YFSETQ come from the germline V gene. V was clipped by 3 bases and J by 2 bases, with 12 bases between them. The CDR3 runs to 16 residues. The CDR3 DNA is TGCGCCAGCAGCTCGATAGGGGAGCCTGGGGCCAACGTCCTGACTTTC. Translating gives CASSSIGEPGANVLTF.